The clone carrying this TCR beta chain is a singleton in its sample. With V trimmed by 3 bases and J by 0 bases, 6 bases remained unmatched. Germline V CDR1 and CDR2: KGHSH, LQKENI. CDR3 size: 19 residues. The source of the sample is a study of blood T cell repertoires in COVID-19. On the study more broadly: The study drew acute and convalescent COVID-19 samples from the United States, Italy and Spain. T cells, B-cell-depleted T cells, or PBMCs supplied cDNA or gDNA.

Enrollment of patients from Seattle took place during active infection, with longitudinal follow-up. In the original analysis: It was from reference gene primer amplification that nucleated cell counts were estimated. The repertoire was sequenced with immunoSEQ multiplex PCR; TCRdb's copy has only in-frame clones and lacks some. That table gives V, J and clone size, and the DNA gave D and trimming. In the table there are 220,000 or so clones, approximately 78% of which are singletons. The chain is built from TRBV18 and TRBJ2-6; 12 bases line up with TRBD2. The receptor was derived from a woman aged 80 or over with COVID-19, enrolled during active disease. The specimen was peripheral blood. In nucleotides, the CDR3 is TGTGCCAGCTCACCCGGACTAGCGGGAATGGGCTCTGGGGCCAACGTCCTGACTTTC. Encoded protein: CASSPGLAGMGSGANVLTF.